This passage covers 21 T cell receptor beta chains from one sample sequenced in a study of T cell responses to AZD1222 COVID-19 vaccine. Libraries were prepared by immunoSEQ multiplex PCR; TCRdb keeps only in-frame clonotypes and omits some of them. Altogether roughly 93,000 clones are present, just under 90% being singletons, with the ten largest covering approximately 2.8%. The sequences come from peripheral blood, collected on day 0 of MenACWY control vaccination. These TCRs come from an adult in good health.

The chain is built from TRBV19 and TRBJ2-5, with D perhaps TRBD1 (6 bases). The germline V gene encodes CDR1 LNHDA and CDR2 SQIVND (reference sequence). The CDR3 sequence is 14 residues long. Trimming cost V 5 bases and J 5 bases, with 15 bases left between them. The CDR3 DNA reads TGTGCCAGTAGTGCCAGCAGGGGCGGGGAGACCCAGTACTTC. It translates to CASSASRGGETQYF.

The rearrangement uses TRBV9 and TRBJ2-7; weak D call: TRBD1 (7 bases). V was pared by 0 bases and J by 3 bases, with 13 bases between. This CDR3 contains 15 residues. Germline CDR1 reads SGDLS; CDR2 reads YYNGEE. CDR3 sequence reads: CASSVDQGGFYEQYF. Written as DNA, the CDR3 is TGTGCCAGCAGCGTAGATCAGGGGGGCTTCTACGAGCAGTACTTC. The full variable domain, with the rest looked up from reference TRBV9 and TRBJ2-7, is DSGVTQTPKHLITATGQRVTLRCSPRSGDLSVYWYQQSLDQGLQFLIQYYNGEERAKGNILERFSAQQFPDLHSELNLSSLELGDSALYFCASSVDQGGFYEQYFGPGTRLTVT.

This sequence joins TRBV16 and TRBJ2-7; D could derive from TRBD1 or TRBD2 (5 bases each). Germline V gives CDR1 KGHSY, CDR2 FQNENV. The CDR3 runs 15 residues. Between the trimmed V and J ends, which lost 2 bases and 2 bases, there was a span of 13 bases. The CDR3 is CASSQVGRGPYEQYF. The CDR3, as DNA: TGTGCCAGCAGCCAAGTGGGACGGGGTCCCTACGAGCAGTACTTC. The whole variable domain, filled in from reference TRBV16 and TRBJ2-7, reads GEEVAQTPKHLVRGEGQKAKLYCAPIKGHSYVFWYQQVLKNEFKFLISFQNENVFDETGMPKERFSAKCLPNSPCSLEIQATKLEDSAVYFCASSQVGRGPYEQYFGPGTRLTVT.

The V and J genes are TRBV12-5 and TRBJ1-2; 9 bases match TRBD1. J lost 6 bases, V lost 5 bases, and 16 bases had no gene match. CDR1 is LGHNT and CDR2 is FRNRAP in the germline V gene. CDR3 size: 17 residues. The CDR3 region is CASGPGQGSGIVDGYTF. CDR3 nucleotide sequence: TGTGCTAGTGGTCCCGGACAGGGGAGTGGTATAGTGGATGGCTACACCTTC. The variable domain in full, with the rest retrieved from reference TRBV12-5 and TRBJ1-2, is DARVTQTPRHKVTEMGQEVTMRCQPILGHNTVFWYRQTMMQGLELLAYFRNRAPLDDSGMPKDRFSAEMPDATLATLKIQPSEPRDSAVYFCASGPGQGSGIVDGYTFGSGTRLTVV.

The J gene is TRBJ1-5, the V gene TRBV5-8, with unresolved D. Between the trimmed V and J ends, which lost 2 bases and 1 base, there was a span of 7 bases. Germline V gene lookup returns CDR1 SGHTS and CDR2 YDEGEE. This CDR3 contains 14 residues. In nucleotides, the CDR3 is TGTGCCAGCAGCTTAGTGGGCAGCAATCAGCCCCAGCATTTT. It yields the protein CASSLVGSNQPQHF. Using reference TRBV5-8 and TRBJ1-5 for the parts outside the CDR3, the full variable domain is EAGVTQSPTHLIKTRGQQATLRCSPISGHTSVYWYQQALGLGLQFLLWYDEGEERNRGNFPPRFSGRQFPNYSSELNVNALELEDSALYLCASSLVGSNQPQHFGDGTRLSIL.

The chain links TRBV5-8 to TRBJ2-3; D not resolved. The CDR3 sequence is 16 residues long. CDR1 is SGHTS and CDR2 is YDEGEE in the germline V gene. Deletions cut 3 bases from V and 0 bases from J, with 14 bases between. CDR3 protein: CASSSSTSSSTDTQYF. For the CDR3, the DNA is TGTGCCAGCAGCTCGTCAACCTCATCTAGCACAGATACGCAGTATTTT. Combining the CDR3 with reference TRBV5-8 and TRBJ2-3 gives the whole variable domain EAGVTQSPTHLIKTRGQQATLRCSPISGHTSVYWYQQALGLGLQFLLWYDEGEERNRGNFPPRFSGRQFPNYSSELNVNALELEDSALYLCASSSSTSSSTDTQYFGPGTRLTVL.

This clone is a singleton in its sample. The chain combines TRBV12-3 or TRBV12-4 with TRBJ2-1; no clear D gene. V dropped 2 bases and J dropped 7 bases, with 3 bases sitting between them. The CDR3 runs to 11 residues. CDR3 DNA: TGTGCCAGCAGTTTAAGGAATGAGCAGTTCTTC. Its translation: CASSLRNEQFF.

This rearrangement joins TRBV9 to TRBJ1-1; no reliable D call. The CDR3 has 12 residues. From germline, CDR1 is SGDLS and CDR2 YYNGEE. V dropped 3 bases and J dropped 0 bases, with 3 bases sitting between them. In DNA form, the CDR3 reads TGTGCCAGCAGCGACGTGAACACTGAAGCTTTCTTT. Its translation is CASSDVNTEAFF.

The chain's CDR3 is CASGLTISYEQYF. In DNA, the CDR3 is TGTGCCAGCGGATTAACCATCTCCTACGAGCAGTACTTC. J is TRBJ2-7 and V is TRBV5-6; no clear D gene. The CDR3 is 13 amino acids. Per germline, CDR1 SGHDT and CDR2 YYEEEE. V lost 7 bases and J 0 bases, leaving 11 bases between the germline ends.

This chain joins TRBV4-1 and TRBJ2-1, with 10 positions matching TRBD2. The CDR3 extends over 16 amino acids. Germline V gives CDR1 MGHRA, CDR2 YSYEKL. Trimming took 4 bases from V and 8 from J; bases not matched to a gene: 11. CDR3 nucleotide sequence: TGCGCCAGCAGCCCGCACCAGCGGGGGGGCAGAGATGAGCAGTTCTTC. Encoded protein: CASSPHQRGGRDEQFF.

The chain uses TRBV3-1 (or the pseudogene TRBV3-2) and TRBJ2-7, with 8 nucleotides matching TRBD1. The CDR3 length is 15 residues. Germline lookup yields CDR1 LGHDT and CDR2 YNNKEL (reference sequence). With 4 bases clipped from V and 5 bases from J, the junction kept 10 bases outside the gene matches. Here the CDR3 reads CASSPRGQGSHEQYF. Here the CDR3 DNA reads TGTGCCAGCAGCCCCCGTGGACAGGGTTCGCACGAGCAGTACTTC.

The CDR3: CASSPTASREAFF. The CDR3 region has the DNA TGTGCCAGCAGCCCGACCGCCTCGCGTGAAGCTTTCTTT. The V call is TRBV14, the J call TRBJ1-1; D gene unclear. This CDR3 contains 13 residues. Germline V gene lookup returns CDR1 SGHDN and CDR2 FVKESK. The V end was cut by 4 bases, the J end by 7 bases, with 13 bases between.

The chain is built from TRBV12-3 or TRBV12-4 and TRBJ2-7, with TRBD1 matching over 7 bases. The CDR3 is 12 amino acids. V was pared by 5 bases and J by 5 bases, with 3 bases of the junction left unmatched. The CDR3 loop is CASSPGQNEQYF. In nucleotides, the CDR3 is TGTGCCAGCAGTCCGGGACAGAACGAGCAGTACTTC.

The rearrangement joins TRBV5-1 to TRBJ2-2; 7 bases map to TRBD1. The junction had 2 bases not matched to a gene; V was cut back by 3 bases and J by 6 bases. Germline V CDR1 and CDR2: SGHRS, YFSETQ. This CDR3 spans 13 amino acids. CDR3: CASSSGGSGELFF. The CDR3 nucleotides read TGCGCCAGCAGCTCAGGGGGTTCCGGGGAGCTGTTTTTT.

V gene TRBV28 combines with J gene TRBJ1-2, with D maybe TRBD1 (6 bases). Trimming shortened V by 5 bases and J by 4 bases, and 11 bases separated the two germline ends. The CDR3 consists of 13 residues. Germline CDR1 reads MDHEN; CDR2 reads SYDVKM. In DNA form, the CDR3 reads TGTGCCAGCAGTAAGACAGGAGGCTATGGCTACACCTTC. It is translated as CASSKTGGYGYTF.

The chain uses TRBV5-1 and TRBJ1-4; 10 bases agree with TRBD1. This CDR3 has 16 amino acids. Germline values: CDR1 SGHRS, CDR2 YFSETQ. The ends lost 4 bases at V and 4 bases at J; junction bases unmatched: 7. The CDR3 region is CASSTGTGAHNEKLFF. CDR3 in DNA: TGCGCCAGCAGCACCGGGACAGGGGCCCATAATGAAAAACTGTTTTTT.

This chain uses TRBV6-2 or TRBV6-3 with TRBJ2-7, with a possible D match to TRBD2 (5 bases). There are 16 residues in the CDR3. Germline assignment: CDR1 MNHEY and CDR2 SVGEGT. The V end was cut by 3 bases, the J end by 2 bases, with 17 bases between. The CDR3 loop reads CASSYGVRTLTYEQYF. Written as DNA, the CDR3 is TGTGCCAGCAGTTATGGGGTGAGGACTTTGACCTACGAGCAGTACTTC.

The chain uses TRBV25-1 and TRBJ1-4, with TRBD1 matching 8 bases. J lost 8 bases, V lost 6 bases, and 11 bases had no gene match. CDR1 is MGHDK, CDR2 SYGVNS, per germline. The CDR3 runs 15 residues. CDR3 nucleotides: TGTGCCAGCAGGCAAGACAGGGGACGGGACGAAAAACTGTTTTTT. The encoded protein is CASRQDRGRDEKLFF.

The chain is built from TRBV9 and TRBJ1-1; D gene unclear. V was trimmed by 0 bases and J by 7 bases, leaving 16 bases between them. There are 15 residues in the CDR3. CDR1 SGDLS and CDR2 YYNGEE come from the germline V gene. The CDR3 region has the DNA TGTGCCAGCAGCGTAGGTGGGCAGCCGGTTGGTGAAGCTTTCTTT. It translates to CASSVGGQPVGEAFF.

V usage is TRBV10-1 and J usage is TRBJ1-1; no firm D call. Trimming took 0 bases from V and 1 from J, leaving 6 bases between them. Germline CDR1 and CDR2: WNHNN and SYGVQD (reference sequence). This CDR3 contains 14 residues. CDR3 DNA sequence: TGCGCCAGCAGTGAGTCGCTGGGGAACACTGAAGCTTTCTTT. This gives the protein CASSESLGNTEAFF.

The V gene is TRBV5-1, the J gene TRBJ1-3; a possible D gene is TRBD1 (5 bases). Trimming pared 4 bases from V and 0 bases from J, leaving 11 bases between. The CDR3 consists of 15 residues. CDR1 SGHRS and CDR2 YFSETQ come from the germline V gene. The CDR3 region is CASSPQGSSGNTIYF. The DNA for the CDR3 is TGCGCCAGCAGCCCTCAGGGAAGCTCTGGAAACACCATATATTTT. Based on the CDR3 plus reference TRBV5-1 and TRBJ1-3, the full variable domain is KAGVTQTPRYLIKTRGQQVTLSCSPISGHRSVSWYQQTPGQGLQFLFEYFSETQRNKGNFPGRFSGRQFSNSRSEMNVSTLELGDSALYLCASSPQGSSGNTIYFGEGSWLTVV.